Below, 30 T cell receptor beta chains from the same sample are listed, as sequenced in a study of CD8 T cells in Susac syndrome. Reverse transcription of about 0.5 to 1 ug RNA used random hexamers. One entry per CDR3 protein, called by TCRdb with MiXCR from the immunoSEQ multiplex PCR reads. The sample includes about 400,000 distinct CDR3 sequences, approximately 85% of them seen just once. Input material: CD8+ T cells from PBMCs. Receptors were obtained from a human donor with multiple sclerosis.

The chain carries TRBV28 and TRBJ2-3; 10 positions agree with TRBD2. The germline CDR1 and CDR2 sequences are MDHEN and SYDVKM. The CDR3 runs to 17 residues. V gave up 2 bases and J gave up 2 bases; unmatched junction bases: 7. The CDR3 coding sequence is TGTGCCAGCAGTTTAAGTGAGCGGGAGGGCCACACAGATACGCAGTATTTT. It translates to CASSLSEREGHTDTQYF.

The chain couples TRBV6-1 to TRBJ2-5; 11 nucleotides agree with TRBD2. Losses at the gene ends were 5 bases for V and 1 base for J; bases not matched to a gene: 6. The CDR3 is made up of 16 amino acids. Germline CDR1 reads MNHNS; CDR2 reads SASEGT. CDR3 amino acids: CASSLPSGGIQETQYF. As DNA, the CDR3 is TGTGCCAGCAGTCTCCCTAGCGGGGGGATCCAAGAGACCCAGTACTTC.

The chain carries TRBV6-5 and TRBJ2-5, with TRBD2 matching over 7 bases. CDR1 is MNHEY and CDR2 is SVGAGI in the germline V gene. V trimming: 4 bases; J trimming: 7 bases; junction bases outside the gene matches: 9. This CDR3 has 14 residues. Here the CDR3 DNA reads TGTGCCAGCAGTTGGAGCGGGGATGGTGGGACCCAGTACTTC. This gives the protein CASSWSGDGGTQYF.

CDR3 loop: CASSPGPQGAGPLVNYGYTF. CDR3 bases: TGTGCCAGCTCACCAGGGCCCCAGGGTGCCGGCCCCCTCGTTAACTATGGCTACACCTTC. This chain connects TRBV18 to TRBJ1-2; TRBD1 is a possible D gene (5 bases). CDR1 KGHSH and CDR2 LQKENI come from the germline V gene. With 2 bases removed from V and 1 base from J, the gap between germline ends came to 26 bases. CDR3 length equals 20 residues. Drawing the rest from reference TRBV18 and TRBJ1-2, the complete variable domain is NAGVMQNPRHLVRRRGQEARLRCSPMKGHSHVYWYRQLPEEGLKFMVYLQKENIIDESGMPKERFSAEFPKEGPSILRIQQVVRGDSAAYFCASSPGPQGAGPLVNYGYTFGSGTRLTVV.

This clonotype has a single count. The chain combines TRBV7-2 with TRBJ2-4, with 7 bases lining up with TRBD1. Trimming removed 2 bases from V and 1 base from J; junction bases left unmatched: 11. This CDR3 region has 18 residues. In germline, CDR1 is SGHTA, CDR2 FQGNSA. CDR3 sequence: CASSLRPDRTPAKNIQYF. In nucleotides, the CDR3 is TGTGCCAGCAGCTTAAGGCCGGACAGGACCCCGGCCAAAAACATTCAGTACTTC.

The V call is TRBV27, the J call TRBJ2-1; TRBD2 matches 7 bases. The CDR3 totals 15 residues. V trimming: 3 bases; J trimming: 5 bases; junction bases outside the gene matches: 7. Germline V gene data show CDR1 as MNHEY and CDR2 as SMNVEV (reference sequence). The chain's CDR3 is CASSFAAGINNEQFF. The CDR3 DNA follows: TGTGCCAGCAGTTTCGCAGCGGGGATAAACAATGAGCAGTTCTTC.

V is TRBV19 and J is TRBJ2-2; D unclear. Trimming left V 3 bases short and J 6 bases short, with 14 bases between. The CDR3 is 15 amino acids. Germline loops: CDR1 LNHDA, CDR2 SQIVND (reference sequence). DNA of the CDR3: TGTGCCAGTAGTATTAACCCTTTCGGAGCCGGGGAGCTGTTTTTT. Its protein product is CASSINPFGAGELFF. Full variable domain (remainder filled in from reference TRBV19 and TRBJ2-2): DGGITQSPKYLFRKEGQNVTLSCEQNLNHDAMYWYRQDPGQGLRLIYYSQIVNDFQKGDIAEGYSVSREKKESFPLTVTSAQKNPTAFYLCASSINPFGAGELFFGEGSRLTVL.

The chain has TRBV5-1 and TRBJ2-3; the match to TRBD1 covers 9 bases. There are 14 residues in the CDR3. Trimming at V came to 3 bases and at J to 4 bases, leaving 3 bases not matched to a gene. CDR1 is SGHRS and CDR2 is YFSETQ in the germline V gene. The chain's CDR3 is CASSWTGAADTQYF. The DNA for the CDR3 is TGCGCCAGCAGCTGGACAGGGGCGGCAGATACGCAGTATTTT.

The CDR3 is CASSPTGTENTGELFF. In nucleotides, the CDR3 is TGTGCCAGCAGCCCCACCGGGACAGAAAACACCGGGGAGCTGTTTTTT. The rearrangement joins TRBV2 to TRBJ2-2, with 7 bases identical to TRBD1. J gave up 2 bases and V 6 bases, and 9 bases lay outside the gene matches. The CDR3 is 16 amino acids. CDR1 and CDR2 (germline): SNHLY, FYNNEI.

The chain employs TRBV19 and TRBJ2-5; the D gene is possibly TRBD2 (6 bases). Trimming removed 3 bases from V and 4 bases from J, with 18 bases in between. Germline CDR1 reads LNHDA; CDR2 reads SQIVND (reference sequence). CDR3 length: 16 amino acids. DNA of the CDR3: TGTGCCAGTAGTATTACCGATTCGGGGGTCCGAGAGACCCAGTACTTC. Its protein is CASSITDSGVRETQYF.

The V gene is TRBV20-1, the J gene TRBJ2-1, with 9 bases that match TRBD2. From germline, CDR1 is DFQATT and CDR2 SNEGSKA (reference sequence). The ends lost 0 bases at V and 2 bases at J; junction bases unmatched: 8. This CDR3 is 17 amino acids long. In DNA, the CDR3 is TGCAGTGCTAGAGATCCCAAATCTAGCGGGACCTACAATGAGCAGTTCTTC. This translates into CSARDPKSSGTYNEQFF.

The chain combines TRBV5-4 with TRBJ1-2, with D perhaps matching TRBD1 (6 bases). V was cut by 7 bases and J by 4 bases, with 17 bases left in between. CDR3 length equals 14 residues. Germline assignment: CDR1 SGHNT and CDR2 YYREEE (reference sequence). The CDR3 DNA reads TGTGCCAGCCTATCGGCGGGGGACATCTATGGCTACACCTTC. It translates to CASLSAGDIYGYTF. The whole variable domain, filled in from reference TRBV5-4 and TRBJ1-2, reads ETGVTQSPTHLIKTRGQQVTLRCSSQSGHNTVSWYQQALGQGPQFIFQYYREEENGRGNFPPRFSGLQFPNYSSELNVNALELDDSALYLCASLSAGDIYGYTFGSGTRLTVV.

This clonotype was picked up one time. CDR3 loop: CASTLGGADTQYF. In DNA, the CDR3 is TGTGCCAGTACCCTTGGGGGCGCAGATACGCAGTATTTT. The chain recombines TRBV5-4 with TRBJ2-3, with D perhaps TRBD1 (6 bases). Germline V gives CDR1 SGHNT, CDR2 YYREEE (reference sequence). V lost 8 bases, J lost 4 bases, and 14 bases lay in between. The CDR3 sequence is 13 residues long.

This chain joins TRBV6-5 and TRBJ1-1, with 9 bases identical to TRBD1. The CDR3 runs 17 residues. V was clipped by 2 bases and J by 10 bases; unmatched bases: 17. The germline CDR1 and CDR2 sequences are MNHEY and SVGAGI. The CDR3 DNA sequence: TGTGCCAGCAGTTACCCGGATTACGGGACAGGGAATTTGGTAGCTTTCTTT. Its protein product is CASSYPDYGTGNLVAFF.

This chain connects TRBV24-1 to TRBJ2-5; D is undetermined. The CDR3 is 10 residues long. Trimming pared 9 bases from V and 4 bases from J, leaving 5 bases between. Germline-derived CDR1 and CDR2 are KGHDR and SFDVKD. CDR3 bases: TGTGCCACCGCATCAGAGACCCAGTACTTC. The encoded protein is CATASETQYF.

This clonotype is a singleton in its sample. This chain connects TRBV6-5 to TRBJ2-7, with 10 bases aligning to TRBD1. Germline V lookup: CDR1 MNHEY, CDR2 SVGAGI. This CDR3 contains 13 residues. V was pared by 8 bases and J by 1 base, with 2 bases of the junction left unmatched. The CDR3 DNA reads as TGTGCCAGCCTGGGACAGGGGTCCTACGAGCAGTACTTC. It is translated as CASLGQGSYEQYF.

This clonotype has a single count. J is TRBJ2-3 and V is TRBV5-1, with a weak D call TRBD1 (6 bases). The CDR3 contains 16 residues. CDR1 is SGHRS, CDR2 YFSETQ, per germline. V was pared by 0 bases and J by 2 bases, with 13 bases between. CDR3 nucleotides: TGCGCCAGCAGCTTGGATACAGGGCCCTTCACAGATACGCAGTATTTT. Translating gives CASSLDTGPFTDTQYF. The variable domain in full, completed from reference TRBV5-1 and TRBJ2-3, reads KAGVTQTPRYLIKTRGQQVTLSCSPISGHRSVSWYQQTPGQGLQFLFEYFSETQRNKGNFPGRFSGRQFSNSRSEMNVSTLELGDSALYLCASSLDTGPFTDTQYFGPGTRLTVL.

This clonotype came up once. The chain recombines TRBV12-3 or TRBV12-4 with TRBJ2-6, with 7 bases fitting TRBD2. J gave up 2 bases and V 1 base, and 5 bases lay outside the gene matches. The CDR3 loop spans 17 amino acids. The CDR3 protein is CASSLGAGGAGANVLTF. CDR3 in DNA: TGTGCCAGCAGTTTAGGGGCTGGGGGGGCTGGGGCCAACGTCCTGACTTTC.

The chain carries TRBV4-1 and TRBJ2-1; TRBD2 aligns across 8 bases. The germline V gene encodes CDR1 MGHRA and CDR2 YSYEKL. This CDR3 is 15 amino acids long. Losses at the gene ends were 1 base for V and 2 bases for J; bases not matched to a gene: 1. CDR3: CASSQVAGPYNEQFF. DNA for the CDR3: TGCGCCAGCAGCCAAGTAGCGGGACCCTACAATGAGCAGTTCTTC.

The chain's CDR3 is CSVGISGDTQYF. The CDR3 bases are TGCAGCGTCGGTATCAGCGGTGATACGCAGTATTTT. The V call is TRBV29-1, the J call TRBJ2-3; possibly TRBD2 for D (5 bases). Germline V gives CDR1 SQVTM, CDR2 ANQGSEA. The CDR3 runs to 12 residues. Trimming left V 6 bases short and J 6 bases short, with 13 bases between.

The V gene is TRBV20-1, the J gene TRBJ2-7; D gene unclear. This CDR3 spans 15 amino acids. CDR1 DFQATT and CDR2 SNEGSKA come from the germline V gene (reference sequence). V was cut by 2 bases and J by 2 bases, with 16 bases left in between. The CDR3 region is CSARSPWAEPYEQYF. In DNA, the CDR3 is TGCAGTGCTAGAAGCCCGTGGGCGGAACCCTACGAGCAGTACTTC.

This clonotype was detected once. The chain couples TRBV30 to TRBJ1-2; no clear D. The CDR3 sequence is 14 residues long. CDR1 and CDR2 from the germline V gene are GTSNPN and SVGIG (reference sequence). V was pared by 3 bases and J by 0 bases, with 11 bases between. The chain's CDR3 is CAWSGGEANYGYTF. The CDR3 DNA reads as TGTGCCTGGAGCGGTGGCGAGGCTAACTATGGCTACACCTTC.

The J gene is TRBJ1-1, the V gene TRBV6-2 or TRBV6-3; 7 bases are shared with TRBD1. V dropped 3 bases and J dropped 6; count of bases not matched to a gene: 19. Germline assignment: CDR1 MNHEY and CDR2 SVGEGT. The CDR3 consists of 18 residues. The CDR3 spells CASSYIPSRDSYFAEAFF. The CDR3 region has the DNA TGTGCCAGCAGTTATATCCCGTCCAGGGACAGCTACTTCGCTGAAGCTTTCTTT.

This chain connects TRBV9 to TRBJ2-7; TRBD1 aligns across 7 bases. V trimming: 0 bases; J trimming: 3 bases; junction bases outside the gene matches: 3. Germline loops: CDR1 SGDLS, CDR2 YYNGEE. CDR3 length: 14 amino acids. The CDR3 reads CASSVGQGYYEQYF. The DNA of the CDR3 is TGTGCCAGCAGCGTAGGACAGGGCTACTACGAGCAGTACTTC.

This chain uses TRBV29-1 with TRBJ2-7, with a weak D call TRBD2 (6 bases). Germline V gene data show CDR1 as SQVTM and CDR2 as ANQGSEA. The V gene lost 2 bases and the J gene lost 0 bases, with 11 bases spanning the gap. There are 14 residues in the CDR3. Here the CDR3 DNA reads TGCAGCGTTGAATTGGAGGGTGCCTCCTACGAGCAGTACTTC. Amino acids: CSVELEGASYEQYF.

This rearrangement joins TRBV6-5 to TRBJ1-1; D is unclear. V was trimmed by 2 bases and J by 3 bases, leaving 16 bases between them. In germline, CDR1 is MNHEY, CDR2 SVGAGI. There are 16 residues in the CDR3. The CDR3 DNA reads as TGTGCCAGCAGTTACCCCGTTTGGCTAGGCGACACTGAAGCTTTCTTT. Amino acid sequence: CASSYPVWLGDTEAFF.

The V gene is TRBV6-1, the J gene TRBJ2-7; the D gene could be TRBD1 or TRBD2 (6 bases each). This CDR3 region has 13 residues. Germline CDR1 MNHNS, CDR2 SASEGT. V lost 6 bases, J lost 3 bases, and 12 bases lay in between. CDR3: CASRGGGDYEQYF. DNA of the CDR3: TGTGCCAGCAGGGGGGGCGGGGACTACGAGCAGTACTTC.

The genes are TRBV2 and TRBJ1-5; 9 bases map to TRBD1. The CDR3 is made up of 15 amino acids. Germline-derived CDR1 and CDR2 are SNHLY and FYNNEI. V lost 7 bases, J lost 5 bases, and 9 bases stayed unmatched. The DNA for the CDR3 is TGTGCCAGCACCCTCACAGGGGGCGCGGATCAGCCCCAGCATTTT. The encoded protein is CASTLTGGADQPQHF. Variable domain in full (rest from reference TRBV2 and TRBJ1-5): EPEVTQTPSHQVTQMGQEVILRCVPISNHLYFYWYRQILGQKVEFLVSFYNNEISEKSEIFDDQFSVERPDGSNFTLKIRSTKLEDSAMYFCASTLTGGADQPQHFGDGTRLSIL.

This chain joins TRBV7-9 and TRBJ2-5; 8 bases are shared with TRBD1. CDR1 is SEHNR, CDR2 FQNEAQ, per germline (reference sequence). CDR3 length: 16 amino acids. With V trimmed by 2 bases and J by 4 bases, 9 bases remained unmatched. The CDR3: CASSLLVQGVGETQYF. The CDR3 nucleotides read TGTGCCAGCAGCTTACTGGTACAGGGGGTAGGAGAGACCCAGTACTTC.

The rearrangement links TRBV27 to TRBJ1-5, with a possible D match to TRBD1 (5 bases). This CDR3 is built from 15 residues. The V end was cut by 0 bases, the J end by 7 bases, with 13 bases between. The germline V gene encodes CDR1 MNHEY and CDR2 SMNVEV (reference sequence). CDR3 bases: TGTGCCAGCAGTTTATCTGTGGGGGGAGGACAGCCCCAGCATTTT. Translated, it gives CASSLSVGGGQPQHF.